This note documents a single T cell receptor beta chain sequence. The data are from a study of shared T cell receptors in the human thymus. Sequencing used immunoSEQ multiplex PCR; TCRdb keeps in-frame clones, though not all of them. This sample yields more than 550,000 clones, of which 70% to 90% are seen a single time; over 0.008% belongs to the top ten. Trimming took 3 bases from V and 1 from J, leaving 19 bases between them. CDR1 is SGHAT, CDR2 FQNNGV, per germline. There are 17 residues in the CDR3. This same sample was also taken into another study, of human thymus T cells. That investigation notes: Those donating were healthy Finnish infants in corrective surgery for congenital heart defects. It was from resections taken during corrective heart surgery that the thymus tissue came. Within thymic and blood repertoires, V and J gene usage appeared to be biased. Unrelated individuals had highly overlapping thymic repertoires, as reported in related research.

The clonotype was recovered from a girl under two years old with a congenital heart defect. Specimen: thymocytes. The V call is TRBV11-2, the J call TRBJ2-7; TRBD1 is a possible D gene (6 bases). CDR3 DNA: TGTGCCAGCAGCTTCCTCAAAAACAGGGTGGAATCCTACGAGCAGTACTTC. As protein: CASSFLKNRVESYEQYF.